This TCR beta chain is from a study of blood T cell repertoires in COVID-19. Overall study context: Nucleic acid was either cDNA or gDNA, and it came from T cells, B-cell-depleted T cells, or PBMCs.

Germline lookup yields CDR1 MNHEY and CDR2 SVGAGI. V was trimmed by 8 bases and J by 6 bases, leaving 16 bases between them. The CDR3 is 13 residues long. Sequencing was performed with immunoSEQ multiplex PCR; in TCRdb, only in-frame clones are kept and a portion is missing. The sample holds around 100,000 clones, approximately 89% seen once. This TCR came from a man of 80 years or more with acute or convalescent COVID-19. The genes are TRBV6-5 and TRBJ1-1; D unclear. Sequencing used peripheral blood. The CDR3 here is CASSAAAKAEAFF. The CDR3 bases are TGTGCCAGCTCGGCGGCGGCCAAGGCTGAAGCTTTCTTT.